These 7 T cell receptor beta chains share one sample of origin, sequenced in a study of OX40 agonist ivuxolimab in advanced cancers. TCRdb's table, derived via immunoSEQ multiplex PCR, lists solely in-frame clones and lacks some. In the table there are tens of thousands of clones, over 90% of which are singletons. The input for sequencing was CD4+ or CD8+ T cells sorted from blood, taken in a trial of the OX40 agonist ivuxolimab. The receptors come from an adult with an advanced solid tumor such as melanoma, head and neck, liver or kidney cancer.

The chain's CDR3 is CASSPGGVYSNQPQHF. CDR3 bases: TGTGCCAGCAGCCCAGGGGGTGTCTATAGCAATCAGCCCCAGCATTTT. The J gene is TRBJ1-5, the V gene TRBV7-9, with 7 nucleotides matching TRBD1. V was pared by 5 bases and J by 0 bases, with 7 bases of the junction left unmatched. This CDR3 region has 16 residues. CDR1 and CDR2 (germline): SEHNR, FQNEAQ (reference sequence).

The rearrangement uses TRBV21-1 and TRBJ2-5; the tabulated D call, TRBD2, remains unverified against the DNA. TRBV21-1 has pseudogene status. The CDR3 totals 23 residues. The CDR3 DNA is TGTGCCAGCAGCAAAATTGGGCGGGGGGGCCGAGTTTCTAAACCGGCCCCCTCGGAGACCCAGTACTTC. It is translated as CASSKIGRGGRVSKPAPSETQYF.

J is TRBJ1-1 and V is TRBV7-8; possibly TRBD1 for D (6 bases). CDR3 length: 15 amino acids. Per the germline V gene, CDR1 is SGHVS and CDR2 is FQNEAQ. V gave up 3 bases and J gave up 5 bases, with 16 bases separating them. The CDR3 nucleotides are TGTGCCAGCAGCTTGTTGGAAGAGGGGGGGACTGAAGCTTTCTTT. It encodes CASSLLEEGGTEAFF.

The count of this clone is one. The chain uses TRBV30 and TRBJ2-1, with D possibly matching TRBD2 (6 bases). The V gene lost 0 bases and the J gene lost 2 bases, with 11 bases spanning the gap. There are 15 residues in the CDR3. CDR1 and CDR2 from the germline V gene are GTSNPN and SVGIG (reference sequence). The CDR3 sequence: CAWSVEDYTYNEQFF. In nucleotides, the CDR3 is TGTGCCTGGAGTGTCGAGGACTACACCTACAATGAGCAGTTCTTC.

The J gene is TRBJ2-7, the V gene TRBV27; 8 bases map to TRBD2. The CDR3 runs to 13 residues. With 6 bases clipped from V and 5 bases from J, the junction kept 6 bases outside the gene matches. The germline V gene encodes CDR1 MNHEY and CDR2 SMNVEV (reference sequence). CDR3 DNA: TGTGCCAGCAGCCACCCGGGGGGGGACGAGCAGTACTTC. As protein: CASSHPGGDEQYF.

V and J are TRBV9 and TRBJ2-7, with TRBD1 matching over 12 bases. Germline-derived CDR1 and CDR2 are SGDLS and YYNGEE. The CDR3 length is 15 residues. Trimming cost V 2 bases and J 0 bases; bases outside gene matches: 0. The CDR3 nucleotides read TGTGCCAGCAGCGTGGGACAGGGGGCCTCCTACGAGCAGTACTTC. As protein: CASSVGQGASYEQYF.

This sequence joins TRBV6-5 and TRBJ1-2, with D unclear. The CDR3 contains 15 residues. Germline CDR1 is MNHEY and CDR2 is SVGAGI. The V end lost 4 bases, the J end lost 6 bases, and 18 bases lay between the germline ends. For the CDR3, the DNA is TGTGCCAGCAGTTCCTCCAGGCCCCTGAGGGATGGCTACACCTTC. It is translated as CASSSSRPLRDGYTF.